This TCR beta chain appears in the sequencing data of a study of CD8 T cells in Susac syndrome. Study-level findings and limits: The CD4+ T cell repertoires of Susac syndrome were found to show no clonal expansion.

Random hexamers primed reverse transcription of roughly 0.45 to 1 ug RNA. A multiplex approach, immunoSEQ multiplex PCR, amplified TCR beta CDR3 across 54 Vbeta and 13 Jbeta. TCRdb processed the immunoSEQ multiplex PCR reads anew with MiXCR; each CDR3 protein has one entry. The table records 210,000 or so distinct CDR3 sequences, 94% of them present only once. As to this clonotype: The antigen is undetermined.

Between the trimmed V and J ends, which lost 3 bases and 1 base, there was a span of 9 bases. The CDR3 is made up of 14 amino acids. The germline CDR1 and CDR2 sequences are MNHEY and SVGAGI. Sequencing of TCR beta covered CD8+ and CD4+ T cells obtained from blood. The chain is built from TRBV6-5 and TRBJ1-2, with no clear D. The sequence was collected from a human donor with Susac syndrome. Sequencing input: CD4+ T cells from PBMCs. The CDR3 bases are TGTGCCAGCAGTTATTCCGAAATTAACTATGGCTACACCTTC. Protein product: CASSYSEINYGYTF.